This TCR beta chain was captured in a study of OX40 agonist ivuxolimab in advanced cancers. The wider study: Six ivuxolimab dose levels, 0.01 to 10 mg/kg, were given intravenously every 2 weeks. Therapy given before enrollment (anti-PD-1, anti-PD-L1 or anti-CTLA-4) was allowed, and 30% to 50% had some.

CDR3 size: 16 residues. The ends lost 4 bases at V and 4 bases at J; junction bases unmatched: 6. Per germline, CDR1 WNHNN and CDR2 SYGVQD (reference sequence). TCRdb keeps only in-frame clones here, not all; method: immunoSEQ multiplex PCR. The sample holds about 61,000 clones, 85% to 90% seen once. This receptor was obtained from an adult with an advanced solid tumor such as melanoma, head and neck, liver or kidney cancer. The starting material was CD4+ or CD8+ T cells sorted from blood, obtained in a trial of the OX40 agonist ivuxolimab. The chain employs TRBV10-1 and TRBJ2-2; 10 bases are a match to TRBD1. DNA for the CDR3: TGCGCCAGCAGTGGTGCGGGGACAGGGGTCACCGGGGAGCTGTTTTTT. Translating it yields CASSGAGTGVTGELFF.